This T cell receptor (beta chain) stems from a study of graft-versus-host responses after intestinal transplantation. Study-level information: Recipients got multivisceral, liver-intestinal, or isolated intestinal transplants. Every transplant recipient was induced with anti-thymocyte globulin, then maintained on tacrolimus and steroids for about 3 years. Study results and caveats: The presence of high graft-versus-host to host-versus-graft clonal ratios in allografts characterized patients with graft-donor T cell macrochimerism. Recipient-marrow GvH clones were detected, some having first appeared in ileum or blood.

A note on this clone: Its target is not known.

The trim removed 3 bases at V and 4 bases at J, leaving 3 bases unmatched. The V gene's germline CDR1 is SGDLS and CDR2 YYNGEE. The CDR3 extends over 13 amino acids. Sequencing used immunoSEQ multiplex PCR; TCRdb keeps in-frame clones, though not all of them. The profile shows some 66,000 clones, 89% of them singletons. Graft tissue processing released intraepithelial and lamina propria lymphocytes. Sequencing was performed on ileum tissue, taken around 350 days after transplant. This chain uses TRBV9 with TRBJ1-2, with 7 bases aligning to TRBD1. The TCR originated in a human patient who received an intestinal transplant, so some T cells may come from the graft donor. The DNA of the CDR3 is TGTGCCAGCAGCGCCACAGGGGCCTATGGCTACACCTTC. Its translation is CASSATGAYGYTF.